Presented here are 26 T cell receptor beta chains from one specimen sequenced in a study of OX40 agonist ivuxolimab in advanced cancers. To prepare the library, the immunoSEQ multiplex PCR assay was applied. What TCRdb holds here is the immuneACCESS table cut down to in-frame rearrangements. Part of the clones is not present; checked against another copy, under half of the missing clones reflect an unresolved V gene, and the others are unexplained. This sample is represented by 60,000 to 75,000 clones; about four fifths of them were singletons. 6% to 9.5% of the sample is held by the ten biggest clonotypes. The input for sequencing was CD4+ or CD8+ T cells sorted from blood, taken in a trial of the OX40 agonist ivuxolimab. The source is an adult with an advanced solid tumor such as melanoma, head and neck, liver or kidney cancer.

The chain joins TRBV19 to TRBJ2-7; the match to TRBD1 covers 9 bases. The germline V gene encodes CDR1 LNHDA and CDR2 SQIVND (reference sequence). The trim removed 0 bases at V and 6 bases at J, leaving 6 bases unmatched. There are 15 residues in the CDR3. The CDR3: CASSIETRTGAEQYF. CDR3 DNA sequence: TGTGCCAGTAGTATAGAGACCCGGACAGGGGCCGAGCAGTACTTC. Drawing the rest from reference TRBV19 and TRBJ2-7, the complete variable domain is DGGITQSPKYLFRKEGQNVTLSCEQNLNHDAMYWYRQDPGQGLRLIYYSQIVNDFQKGDIAEGYSVSREKKESFPLTVTSAQKNPTAFYLCASSIETRTGAEQYFGPGTRLTVT.

The CDR3 DNA sequence: TGTGCCAGCAGCTTGGCGCCAGAGGGCGAGCAGTACTTC. Translation gives CASSLAPEGEQYF. This rearrangement joins TRBV5-5 to TRBJ2-7; possibly TRBD2 for D (5 bases). Germline V gives CDR1 SGHKS, CDR2 YYEKEE (reference sequence). The CDR3 totals 13 residues. V lost 0 bases to trimming and J lost 6 bases, with 10 bases between them.

The rearrangement links TRBV5-4 to TRBJ2-6; D is unclear. The CDR3 loop spans 15 amino acids. Per germline, CDR1 SGHNT and CDR2 YYREEE (reference sequence). Trimming removed 6 bases at V and 0 bases at J, with 10 bases between. CDR3: CASTQSLSGANVLTF. The CDR3, as DNA: TGTGCCAGCACCCAAAGCCTCTCTGGGGCCAACGTCCTGACTTTC.

The gene calls are TRBV29-1 and TRBJ1-1; a weak D match, TRBD1 (6 bases). In germline, CDR1 is SQVTM, CDR2 ANQGSEA. Trimming took 5 bases from V and 4 from J, leaving 11 bases between them. CDR3 length: 12 residues. The CDR3 coding sequence is TGCAGCGTTTCAGGGGTCCCCACTGAAGCTTTCTTT. Its translation: CSVSGVPTEAFF.

This clone appeared once. The CDR3 here is CASSLRGGGTGELFF. The CDR3 nucleotides are TGTGCCAGCAGCTTACGGGGAGGGGGAACCGGGGAGCTGTTTTTT. The chain recombines TRBV11-3 with TRBJ2-2, with D perhaps matching TRBD2 (7 bases). V was cut by 2 bases and J by 5 bases, with 12 bases left in between. The CDR3 runs to 15 residues. Germline CDR1 is SGHNT and CDR2 is YENEEA.

This clone has only a few counts. The gene calls are TRBV15 and TRBJ1-1; tentative D call: TRBD1 (5 bases). CDR1 and CDR2 from the germline V gene are LNHNV and YYDKDF (reference sequence). With 6 bases removed from V and 0 bases from J, the gap between germline ends came to 8 bases. This CDR3 is built from 13 residues. CDR3: CATSRQMNTEAFF. The CDR3 coding sequence is TGTGCCACCAGTAGACAGATGAACACTGAAGCTTTCTTT. The full variable domain, rest sourced from reference TRBV15 and TRBJ1-1, is DAMVIQNPRYQVTQFGKPVTLSCSQTLNHNVMYWYQQKSSQAPKLLFHYYDKDFNNEADTPDNFQSRRPNTSFCFLDIRSPGLGDTAMYLCATSRQMNTEAFFGQGTRLTVV.

The chain carries TRBV7-8 and TRBJ1-1; a possible D gene is TRBD1 (5 bases). This CDR3 comprises 12 residues. Germline V gives CDR1 SGHVS, CDR2 FQNEAQ. With 4 bases removed from V and 5 bases from J, the gap between germline ends came to 8 bases. Written as DNA, the CDR3 is TGTGCCAGCAGCTCTTGGGGGACTGAAGCTTTCTTT. Translation gives CASSSWGTEAFF.

The chain carries TRBV5-1 and TRBJ1-1; D is possibly TRBD1 (6 bases). Looked up from germline, CDR1 is SGHRS and CDR2 is YFSETQ. Trimming took off 4 bases at V and 2 bases at J, with 15 bases between the two ends. The CDR3 has 15 amino acids. The CDR3: CASSLPRDTNTEAFF. The CDR3 region has the DNA TGCGCCAGCAGCCTTCCCCGGGACACCAACACTGAAGCTTTCTTT.

This chain links TRBV9 with TRBJ1-2; D may be TRBD1 (6 bases). The CDR3 consists of 15 residues. Per the germline V gene, CDR1 is SGDLS and CDR2 is YYNGEE. Trimming shortened V by 0 bases and J by 5 bases, and 14 bases separated the two germline ends. CDR3 sequence reads: CASSVDPGARYGYTF. CDR3 bases: TGTGCCAGCAGCGTAGACCCGGGGGCAAGGTATGGCTACACCTTC.

The genes are TRBV7-2 and TRBJ2-7; D unresolved. From germline, CDR1 is SGHTA and CDR2 FQGNSA. There are 14 residues in the CDR3. The V gene lost 5 bases and the J gene lost 2 bases, with 13 bases spanning the gap. CDR3 amino acids: CASSRRAAAYEQYF. The DNA for the CDR3 is TGTGCCAGCAGCCGTAGGGCCGCCGCCTACGAGCAGTACTTC.

The CDR3 nucleotides are TGTGCCAGCAGCTTAACGGGTGGTCTAAAGACCCAGTACTTC. It encodes CASSLTGGLKTQYF. The chain uses TRBV7-3 and TRBJ2-5; D ambiguous. CDR1 is SGHTA and CDR2 is FQGTGA in the germline V gene. This CDR3 has 14 residues. Trimming pared 0 bases from V and 6 bases from J, leaving 11 bases between.

V and J are TRBV5-4 and TRBJ2-1; 7 positions agree with TRBD2. J was trimmed by 0 bases and V by 2 bases; bases with no gene match: 5. Germline V gene sequence: CDR1 SGHNT, CDR2 YYREEE (reference sequence). This CDR3 spans 16 amino acids. This chain's CDR3 is CASSLSRGSSYNEQFF. The CDR3, as DNA: TGTGCCAGCAGCTTATCTCGCGGGAGCTCCTACAATGAGCAGTTCTTC.

The gene calls are TRBV11-2 and TRBJ2-7; the D is unclear. This CDR3 contains 13 residues. Per germline, CDR1 SGHAT and CDR2 FQNNGV. The ends were cut back, 3 bases at V and 2 bases at J, with 8 bases in the middle. The CDR3 DNA follows: TGTGCCAGCAGCTTCTCGCGAACCTACGAGCAGTACTTC. It yields the protein CASSFSRTYEQYF. Combining the CDR3 with reference TRBV11-2 and TRBJ2-7 gives the whole variable domain EAGVAQSPRYKIIEKRQSVAFWCNPISGHATLYWYQQILGQGPKLLIQFQNNGVVDDSQLPKDRFSAERLKGVDSTLKIQPAKLEDSAVYLCASSFSRTYEQYFGPGTRLTVT.

The chain recombines TRBV19 with TRBJ1-5; D is ambiguous. The CDR3 contains 15 residues. Germline V gives CDR1 LNHDA, CDR2 SQIVND (reference sequence). Trimming removed 8 bases at V and 2 bases at J, with 16 bases between. CDR3 DNA: TGTGCCAGTGGAATCCGGAGACAAGGCAATCAGCCCCAGCATTTT. Protein: CASGIRRQGNQPQHF.

This clone was counted once. The V gene is TRBV10-1, the J gene TRBJ1-1, with D hard to call. V dropped 10 bases and J dropped 3 bases, with 12 bases sitting between them. The germline gives CDR1 WNHNN, CDR2 SYGVQD (reference sequence). This CDR3 has 12 residues. The CDR3 sequence: CATQETDTEAFF. In nucleotides, the CDR3 is TGCGCCACCCAAGAAACAGACACTGAAGCTTTCTTT.

The chain employs TRBV6-1 and TRBJ1-5, with D possibly being TRBD1 (6 bases). Germline V lookup: CDR1 MNHNS, CDR2 SASEGT. This CDR3 has 15 amino acids. Deletions cut 4 bases from V and 5 bases from J, with 15 bases between. This chain's CDR3 is CASSALRGGDQPQHF. In DNA form, the CDR3 reads TGTGCCAGCAGTGCTCTCAGGGGAGGGGATCAGCCCCAGCATTTT.

A note on this clone: Other DNA sequences in this specimen translate into the identical CDR3. The chain is built from TRBV11-2 and TRBJ2-1; TRBD1 matches 8 bases. CDR1 is SGHAT and CDR2 is FQNNGV in the germline V gene. The CDR3 runs 15 residues. J was trimmed by 4 bases and V by 1 base; bases with no gene match: 3. CDR3 DNA: TGTGCCAGCAGCTTAGGGACAGGGACTTACAATGAGCAGTTCTTC. Protein: CASSLGTGTYNEQFF.

The genes are TRBV7-8 and TRBJ1-5; D is unresolved. Germline CDR1 SGHVS, CDR2 FQNEAQ. The CDR3 has 18 amino acids. The V gene lost 5 bases and the J gene lost 4 bases, with 24 bases spanning the gap. CDR3 region: CASSPREGPRFPNQPQHF. CDR3 nucleotides: TGTGCCAGCAGCCCGCGGGAGGGTCCGCGGTTCCCAAATCAGCCCCAGCATTTT.

Worth noting for this clone: Other DNA sequences of this sample code for an identical CDR3. The rearrangement uses TRBV4-3 and TRBJ1-1; no clear D. This CDR3 has 13 amino acids. Germline CDR1 reads LGHNA; CDR2 reads YSLEER. V dropped 0 bases and J dropped 2 bases, with 4 bases sitting between them. This CDR3 reads CASSQDRNTEAFF. CDR3 sequence (DNA): TGCGCCAGCAGCCAAGACCGAAACACTGAAGCTTTCTTT.

Only a few counts were recorded for this clone. The chain joins TRBV7-9 to TRBJ2-7, with 7 bases matching TRBD1. This CDR3 is 15 amino acids long. Unmatched junction bases numbered 8, after V lost 3 bases and J lost 3 bases. Germline-derived CDR1 and CDR2 are SEHNR and FQNEAQ (reference sequence). The DNA of the CDR3 is TGTGCCAGCAGCTTCAAAGAAGGACAGGTCTACGAGCAGTACTTC. Amino acid sequence: CASSFKEGQVYEQYF.

This chain joins TRBV27 and TRBJ1-1; no clear D gene. The V gene lost 2 bases and the J gene lost 3 bases, with 19 bases spanning the gap. CDR3 size: 17 residues. The germline gives CDR1 MNHEY, CDR2 SMNVEV (reference sequence). The CDR3 bases are TGTGCCAGCAGTTTAAGTCGGGCAGCCCTTGGGTACACTGAAGCTTTCTTT. It specifies CASSLSRAALGYTEAFF.

Concerning this clone: At the DNA level, this CDR3 is encoded by other sequences in the same sample as well. This chain connects TRBV9 to TRBJ2-3; TRBD2 matches at 7 bases. Per germline, CDR1 SGDLS and CDR2 YYNGEE. The CDR3 totals 15 residues. V was pared by 0 bases and J by 3 bases, with 4 bases of the junction left unmatched. CDR3 sequence reads: CASSVDGSGTDTQYF. The CDR3 region has the DNA TGTGCCAGCAGCGTAGACGGTAGCGGGACAGATACGCAGTATTTT.

This clone was detected a few times. J is TRBJ2-1 and V is TRBV4-3; no firm D call. CDR1 LGHNA and CDR2 YSLEER come from the germline V gene. Trimming removed 1 base at V and 8 bases at J, with 15 bases between. The CDR3 length is 15 residues. CDR3 coding DNA: TGCGCCAGCAGCCAAGCTCCCGACTCGGGCTATGAGCAGTTCTTC. Its protein is CASSQAPDSGYEQFF.

The chain has TRBV27 and TRBJ2-1, with 8 bases matching TRBD1. Per germline, CDR1 MNHEY and CDR2 SMNVEV (reference sequence). The trim removed 8 bases at V and 8 bases at J, leaving 11 bases unmatched. This CDR3 contains 14 residues. The CDR3 reads CASLRGRGMDEQFF. CDR3 DNA sequence: TGTGCCAGCCTCAGGGGGCGAGGTATGGATGAGCAGTTCTTC.

The chain combines TRBV5-1 with TRBJ1-1, with D possibly matching TRBD1 (5 bases). Trimming shortened V by 0 bases and J by 0 bases, and 9 bases separated the two germline ends. The CDR3 runs to 15 residues. Germline V gene lookup returns CDR1 SGHRS and CDR2 YFSETQ. This CDR3 is CASSLGQLMNTEAFF. DNA for the CDR3: TGCGCCAGCAGCTTGGGACAGTTGATGAACACTGAAGCTTTCTTT.

This chain uses TRBV18 with TRBJ2-3; 12 bases map to TRBD2. Trimming at V came to 4 bases and at J to 1 base, leaving 0 bases not matched to a gene. CDR3 length equals 15 residues. CDR1 and CDR2 (germline): KGHSH, LQKENI. The CDR3 DNA is TGTGCCAGCTCACGGACTAGCGGGGGCACAGATACGCAGTATTTT. This codes for CASSRTSGGTDTQYF.